A selection of T cell receptor beta chains follows, all from one sample in a study of Graves' ophthalmopathy and Graves' hyperthyroidism. TCRdb called the multiplex PCR reads again in MiXCR, with one record for every CDR3 protein. The data show hundreds of thousands of distinct CDR3 sequences, approximately 21% seen once. Material: peripheral blood. The receptor set was obtained from a woman aged 18 to 35 with stable Graves' hyperthyroidism. Some clones in this sample may be carry-over from other donors' samples. Each CDR3 is given with its conserved first and last residue. Fields, in order: D gene, V gene, J gene, CDR3 length, clone size, CDR3 protein, CDR3 DNA. The D gene is left open where the match is weak. For some rows the clone size is stated as once, few or many, or as a class when expanded; others skip it.

>NA|TRBV28|TRBJ2-7|14|many
CASSTGRGMDEQYF
TGTGCCAGCTCCACAGGGAGAGGGATGGACGAGCAGTACTTC
>NA|TRBV29-1|TRBJ1-1|16|many
CSVLGGTSRMNTEAFF
TGCAGCGTCTTGGGGGGAACCAGTCGGATGAACACTGAAGCTTTCTTT
>NA|TRBV2|TRBJ1-5|16|many
CASSEAGGNLYQPQHF
TGTGCCAGCAGTGAAGCGGGAGGGAACCTCTATCAGCCCCAGCATTTT
>NA|TRBV12-5|TRBJ1-1|13|many
CASGLGDGTEAFF
TGTGCTAGTGGGTTGGGGGATGGCACTGAAGCTTTCTTT
>NA|TRBV20-1|TRBJ1-1|11|many
CSARAPGGAFF
TGCAGTGCTAGAGCCCCTGGGGGAGCTTTCTTT
>TRBD2|TRBV9|TRBJ2-5|14|few
CASSVGGYQETQYF
TGTGCCAGCAGCGTCGGGGGGTACCAAGAGACCCAGTACTTC
>NA|TRBV6-1|TRBJ2-7|16|NA
CASSEEGADLSYEQYF
TGTGCCAGCAGTGAGGAGGGGGCAGATTTATCCTACGAGCAGTACTTC
>TRBD2|TRBV28|TRBJ2-5|17|few
CASSLETQRGVGETQYF
TGTGCCAGCAGTTTAGAGACCCAGCGGGGGGTCGGAGAGACCCAGTACTTC
>NA|TRBV29-1|TRBJ1-1|13|NA
CSVEQRQNTEAFF
TGCAGCGTTGAACAGAGACAGAACACTGAAGCTTTCTTT
>NA|TRBV9|TRBJ2-7|15|many
CASSVDGSLSYEQYF
TGTGCCAGCAGCGTAGACGGGAGCCTCTCCTACGAGCAGTACTTC
>NA|TRBV15|TRBJ2-7|11|many
CATSGDYEQYF
TGTGCCACCAGCGGAGACTACGAGCAGTACTTC
>NA|TRBV13|TRBJ1-2|15|NA
CASSLGPKISYGYTF
TGTGCCAGCAGCTTAGGTCCGAAGATCTCCTATGGCTACACCTTC
>TRBD2|TRBV7-8|TRBJ2-5|19|NA
CASSLELAGGPSGQETQYF
TGTGCCAGCAGCTTAGAGTTAGCGGGGGGGCCATCGGGGCAAGAGACCCAGTACTTC
>TRBD2|TRBV29-1|TRBJ2-7|14|many
CSVGPGGRAYEQYF
TGCAGCGTTGGGCCCGGCGGGAGGGCGTACGAGCAGTACTTC
>NA|TRBV15|TRBJ2-7|13|many
CATSRGESYEQYF
TGTGCCACCAGCAGAGGGGAAAGCTACGAGCAGTACTTC
>TRBD1|TRBV4-2|TRBJ2-5|17|many
CASSQDGPGQPGETQYF
TGTGCCAGCAGCCAGGATGGACCGGGACAGCCTGGGGAGACCCAGTACTTC
>NA|TRBV4-1|TRBJ1-2|14|NA
CASSQPRTNYGYTF
TGCGCCAGCAGCCAACCCCGAACTAACTATGGCTACACCTTC
>TRBD2|TRBV10-3|TRBJ2-7|15|few
CAISETSGISHEQYF
TGTGCCATCAGTGAAACTAGCGGGATCTCTCACGAGCAGTACTTC
>NA|TRBV13|TRBJ1-3|15|many
CASSLGGVSGNTIYF
TGTGCCAGCAGCCTGGGGGGGGTCTCTGGAAACACCATATATTTT
>TRBD1|TRBV5-1|TRBJ1-2|13|NA
CASSIRTGGDDTF
TGCGCCAGCAGCATACGGACAGGGGGCGATGATACCTTC
>TRBD1|TRBV12-3/TRBV12-4|TRBJ1-1|15|NA
CASSLQTGENTEAFF
TGTGCCAGCAGTCTCCAGACAGGGGAGAACACTGAAGCTTTCTTT
>NA|TRBV10-3|TRBJ2-7|14|few
CAISLRGNENEQYF
TGTGCCATCAGTCTCAGGGGTAATGAAAACGAGCAGTACTTC
>NA|TRBV27|TRBJ1-1|14|many
CASSLRTMNTEAFF
TGTGCCAGCAGTTTGCGCACTATGAACACTGAAGCTTTCTTT
>TRBD1|TRBV12-3/TRBV12-4|TRBJ2-7|15|NA
CASSGDRGRGYEQYF
TGTGCCAGCAGTGGGGACAGGGGGCGAGGGTACGAGCAGTACTTC
>NA|TRBV27|TRBJ2-2|16|many
CASSTLVYSTTGELFF
TGTGCCAGCAGTACTCTAGTGTACAGCACCACCGGGGAGCTGTTTTTT
>TRBD1|TRBV6-5|TRBJ2-5|17|many
CASSTPTSWTGEETQYF
TGTGCCAGCAGTACCCCGACATCTTGGACAGGGGAAGAGACCCAGTACTTC
>NA|TRBV2|TRBJ2-7|11|many
CASRDPGEQYF
TGTGCCAGCAGGGATCCCGGGGAGCAGTACTTC
>NA|TRBV6-2/TRBV6-3|TRBJ1-6|19|NA
CASSYSSGAGAPPNSPLHF
TGTGCCAGCAGTTACTCGTCGGGGGCGGGGGCGCCCCCTAATTCACCCCTCCACTTT